Listed here is a single TCR beta chain. Germline lookup yields CDR1 MNHEY and CDR2 SMNVEV (reference sequence). This CDR3 spans 17 amino acids. The V gene lost 6 bases and the J gene lost 5 bases, with 23 bases spanning the gap. This entry belongs to a study of cytomegalovirus exposure and HLA in healthy donors. The wider study: The platform used for the 120 or so validation repertoires matched that of the 650 to 750 first-cohort repertoires, a later analysis reported.

Repertoires were generated with immunoSEQ multiplex PCR, while TCRdb's copy carries only in-frame clones and drops some. The table records 150,000 to 200,000 clones, about 88% of them present only once. The chain carries TRBV27 and TRBJ2-1; D might be TRBD1 (7 bases). Sequenced sample: PBMCs. The TCR comes from a woman aged 18-35 years in good health and CMV-seronegative. The CDR3 bases are TGTGCCAGCAGAAGCCACGGGGCGGGACAGCTAAACAATGAGCAGTTCTTC. Amino acid sequence: CASRSHGAGQLNNEQFF.